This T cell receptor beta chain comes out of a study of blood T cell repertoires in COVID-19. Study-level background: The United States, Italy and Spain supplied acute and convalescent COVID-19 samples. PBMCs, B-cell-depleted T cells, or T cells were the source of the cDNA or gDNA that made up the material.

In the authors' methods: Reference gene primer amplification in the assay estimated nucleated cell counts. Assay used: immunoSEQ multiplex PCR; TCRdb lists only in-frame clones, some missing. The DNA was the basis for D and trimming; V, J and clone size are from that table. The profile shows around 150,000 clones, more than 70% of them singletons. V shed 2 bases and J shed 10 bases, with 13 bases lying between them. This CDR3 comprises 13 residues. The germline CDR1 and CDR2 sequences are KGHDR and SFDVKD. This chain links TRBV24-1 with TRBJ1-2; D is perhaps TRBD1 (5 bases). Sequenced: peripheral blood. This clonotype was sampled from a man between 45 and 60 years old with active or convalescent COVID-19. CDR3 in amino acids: CATSDSPGGDYTF. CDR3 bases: TGTGCCACCAGTGATTCGCCTGGGGGGGACTACACCTTC.